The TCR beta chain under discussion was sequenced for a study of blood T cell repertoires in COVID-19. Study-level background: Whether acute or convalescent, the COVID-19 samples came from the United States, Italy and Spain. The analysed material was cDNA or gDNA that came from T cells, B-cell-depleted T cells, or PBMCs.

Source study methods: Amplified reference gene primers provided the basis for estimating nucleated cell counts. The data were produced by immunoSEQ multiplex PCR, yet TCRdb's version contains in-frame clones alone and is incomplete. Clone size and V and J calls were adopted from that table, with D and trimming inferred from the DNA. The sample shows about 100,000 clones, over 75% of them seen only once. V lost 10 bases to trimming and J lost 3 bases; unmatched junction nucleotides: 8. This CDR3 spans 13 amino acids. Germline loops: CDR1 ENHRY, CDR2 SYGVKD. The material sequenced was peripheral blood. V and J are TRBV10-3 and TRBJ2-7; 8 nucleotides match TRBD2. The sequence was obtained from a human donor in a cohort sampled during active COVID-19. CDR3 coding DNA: TGTGCCACCGGGGGGGCAGCCGGCTACGAGCAGTACTTC. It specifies CATGGAAGYEQYF.